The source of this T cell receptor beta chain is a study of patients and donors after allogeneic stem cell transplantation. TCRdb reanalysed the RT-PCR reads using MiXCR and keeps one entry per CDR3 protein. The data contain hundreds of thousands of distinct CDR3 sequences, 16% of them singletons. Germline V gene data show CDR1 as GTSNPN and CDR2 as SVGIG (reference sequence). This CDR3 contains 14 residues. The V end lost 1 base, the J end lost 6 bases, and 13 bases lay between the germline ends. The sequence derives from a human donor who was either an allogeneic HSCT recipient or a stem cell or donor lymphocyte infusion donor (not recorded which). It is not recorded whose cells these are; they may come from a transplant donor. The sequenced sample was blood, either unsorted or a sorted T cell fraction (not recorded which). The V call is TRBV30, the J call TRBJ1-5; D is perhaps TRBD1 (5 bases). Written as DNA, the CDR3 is TGTGCCTGGAGTGACGGGGGGAGGCGTCAGCCCCAGCATTTT. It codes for CAWSDGGRRQPQHF.